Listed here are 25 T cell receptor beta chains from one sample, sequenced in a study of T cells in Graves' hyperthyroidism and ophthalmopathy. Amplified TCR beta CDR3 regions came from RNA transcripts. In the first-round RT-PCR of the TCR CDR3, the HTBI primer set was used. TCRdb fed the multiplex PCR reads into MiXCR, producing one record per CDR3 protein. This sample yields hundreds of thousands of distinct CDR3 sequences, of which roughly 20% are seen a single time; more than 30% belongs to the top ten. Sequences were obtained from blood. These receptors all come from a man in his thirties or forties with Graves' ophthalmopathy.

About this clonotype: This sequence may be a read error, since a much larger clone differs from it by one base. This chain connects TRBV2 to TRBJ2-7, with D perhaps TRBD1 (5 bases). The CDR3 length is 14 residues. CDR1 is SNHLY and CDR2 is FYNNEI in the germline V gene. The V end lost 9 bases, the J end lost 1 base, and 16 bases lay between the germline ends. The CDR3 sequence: CASLGQVLSYEQYF. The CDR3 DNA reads TGTGCCAGTTTGGGGCAGGTTTTATCCTACGAGCAGTACTTC.

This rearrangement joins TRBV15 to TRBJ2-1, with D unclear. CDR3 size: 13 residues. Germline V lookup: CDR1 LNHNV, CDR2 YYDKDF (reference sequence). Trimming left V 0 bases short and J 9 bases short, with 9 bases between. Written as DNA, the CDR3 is TGTGCCACCAGCAGAGATTATATTGGTGAGCAGTTCTTC. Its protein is CATSRDYIGEQFF.

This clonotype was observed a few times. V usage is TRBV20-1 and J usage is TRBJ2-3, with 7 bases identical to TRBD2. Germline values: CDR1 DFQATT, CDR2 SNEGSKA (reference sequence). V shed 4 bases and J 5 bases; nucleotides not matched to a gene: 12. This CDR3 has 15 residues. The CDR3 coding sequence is TGCAGTGCTAAAATGCGGGAGACGAGGAGAGATACGCAGTATTTT. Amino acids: CSAKMRETRRDTQYF.

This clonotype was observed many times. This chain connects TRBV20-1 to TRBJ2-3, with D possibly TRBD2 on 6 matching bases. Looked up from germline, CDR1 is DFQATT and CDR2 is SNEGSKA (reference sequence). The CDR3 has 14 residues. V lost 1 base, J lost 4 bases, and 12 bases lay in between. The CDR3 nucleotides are TGCAGTGCTAGAGGACGGGGAGGCGCAGATACGCAGTATTTT. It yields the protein CSARGRGGADTQYF.

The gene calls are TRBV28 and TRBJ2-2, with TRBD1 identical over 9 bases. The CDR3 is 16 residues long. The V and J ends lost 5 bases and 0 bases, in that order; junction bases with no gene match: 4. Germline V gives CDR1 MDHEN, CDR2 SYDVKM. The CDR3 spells CASSNGQGPNTGELFF. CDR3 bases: TGTGCCAGCAGTAATGGACAGGGGCCGAACACCGGGGAGCTGTTTTTT.

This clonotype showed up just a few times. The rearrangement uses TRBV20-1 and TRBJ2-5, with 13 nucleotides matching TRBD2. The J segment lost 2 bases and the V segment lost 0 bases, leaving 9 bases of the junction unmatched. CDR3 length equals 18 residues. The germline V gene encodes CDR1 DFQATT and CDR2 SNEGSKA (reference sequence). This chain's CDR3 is CSARDQGLAGRGQETQYF. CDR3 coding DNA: TGCAGTGCTAGAGATCAGGGACTAGCGGGACGGGGGCAAGAGACCCAGTACTTC.

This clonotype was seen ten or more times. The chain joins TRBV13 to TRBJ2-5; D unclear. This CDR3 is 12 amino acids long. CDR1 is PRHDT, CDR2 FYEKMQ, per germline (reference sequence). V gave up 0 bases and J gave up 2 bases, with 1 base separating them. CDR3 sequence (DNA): TGTGCCAGCAGCTTAGGACAAGAGACCCAGTACTTC. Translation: CASSLGQETQYF.

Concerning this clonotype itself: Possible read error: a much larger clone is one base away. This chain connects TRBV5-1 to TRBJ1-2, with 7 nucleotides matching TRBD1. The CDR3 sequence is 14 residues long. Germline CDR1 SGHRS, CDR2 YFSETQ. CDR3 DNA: TGCGCCAGCAGCTTGCCGGGACAGAACTATGGCTACGCCTTC. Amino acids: CASSLPGQNYGYAF.

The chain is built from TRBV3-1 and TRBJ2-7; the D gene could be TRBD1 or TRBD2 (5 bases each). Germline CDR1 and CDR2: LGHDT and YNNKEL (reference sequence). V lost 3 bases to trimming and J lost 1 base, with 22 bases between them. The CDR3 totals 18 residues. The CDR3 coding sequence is TGTGCCAGCAGCCACCTCCAGTCCCGGGGACCCAATTCCTACGAGCAGTACTTC. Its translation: CASSHLQSRGPNSYEQYF.

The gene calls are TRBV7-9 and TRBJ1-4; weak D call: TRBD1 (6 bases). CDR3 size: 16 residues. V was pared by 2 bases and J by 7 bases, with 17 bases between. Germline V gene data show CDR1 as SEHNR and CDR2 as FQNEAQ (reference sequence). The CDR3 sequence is CASSLRSGGAGEKLFF. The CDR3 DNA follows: TGTGCCAGCAGCTTAAGGTCGGGGGGCGCAGGTGAAAAACTGTTTTTT.

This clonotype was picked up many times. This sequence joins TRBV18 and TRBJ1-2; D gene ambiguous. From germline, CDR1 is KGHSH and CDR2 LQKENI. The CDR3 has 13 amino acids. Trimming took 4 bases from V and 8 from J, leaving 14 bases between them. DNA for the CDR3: TGTGCCAGCTCACACCCGGGCCAAGGGGGCTACACCTTC. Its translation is CASSHPGQGGYTF.

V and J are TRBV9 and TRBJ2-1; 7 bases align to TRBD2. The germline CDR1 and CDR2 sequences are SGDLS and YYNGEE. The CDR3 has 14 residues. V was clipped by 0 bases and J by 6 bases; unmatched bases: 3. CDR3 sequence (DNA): TGTGCCAGCAGCGTAGTAGCGGGTGCCAATGAGCAGTTCTTC. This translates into CASSVVAGANEQFF.

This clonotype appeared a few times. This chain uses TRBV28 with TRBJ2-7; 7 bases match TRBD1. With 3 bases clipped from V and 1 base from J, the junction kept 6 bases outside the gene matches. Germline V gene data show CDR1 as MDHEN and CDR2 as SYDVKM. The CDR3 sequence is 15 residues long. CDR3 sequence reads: CASSFRRTGSYEQYF. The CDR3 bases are TGTGCCAGCAGTTTTAGGAGGACAGGTTCCTACGAGCAGTACTTC. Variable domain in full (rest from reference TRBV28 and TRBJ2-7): DVKVTQSSRYLVKRTGEKVFLECVQDMDHENMFWYRQDPGLGLRLIYFSYDVKMKEKGDIPEGYSVSREKKERFSLILESASTNQTSMYLCASSFRRTGSYEQYFGPGTRLTVT.

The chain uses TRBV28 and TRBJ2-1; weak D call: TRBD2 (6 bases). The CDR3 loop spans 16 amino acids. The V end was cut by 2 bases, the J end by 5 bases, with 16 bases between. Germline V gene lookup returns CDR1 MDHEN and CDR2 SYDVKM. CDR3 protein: CASSLNRDFPNNEQFF. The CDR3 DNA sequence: TGTGCCAGCAGTTTAAATAGGGACTTCCCTAACAATGAGCAGTTCTTC.

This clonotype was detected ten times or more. The CDR3 here is CASSPATAGNEQFF. In DNA, the CDR3 is TGTGCCAGCTCACCTGCGACCGCGGGGAATGAGCAGTTCTTC. J is TRBJ2-1 and V is TRBV18; D is perhaps TRBD2 (6 bases). This CDR3 comprises 14 residues. CDR1 is KGHSH, CDR2 LQKENI, per germline. V gave up 3 bases and J gave up 7 bases, with 13 bases separating them.

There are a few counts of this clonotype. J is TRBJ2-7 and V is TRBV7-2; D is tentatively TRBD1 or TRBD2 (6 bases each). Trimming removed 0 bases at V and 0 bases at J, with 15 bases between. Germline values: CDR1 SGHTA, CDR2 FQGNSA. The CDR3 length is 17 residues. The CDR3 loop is CASSLAPGARSSYEQYF. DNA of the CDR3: TGTGCCAGCAGCTTAGCGCCGGGGGCGAGGAGCTCCTACGAGCAGTACTTC. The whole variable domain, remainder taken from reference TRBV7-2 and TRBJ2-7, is GAGVSQSPSNKVTEKGKDVELRCDPISGHTALYWYRQSLGQGLEFLIYFQGNSAPDKSGLPSDRFSAERTGGSVSTLTIQRTQQEDSAVYLCASSLAPGARSSYEQYFGPGTRLTVT.

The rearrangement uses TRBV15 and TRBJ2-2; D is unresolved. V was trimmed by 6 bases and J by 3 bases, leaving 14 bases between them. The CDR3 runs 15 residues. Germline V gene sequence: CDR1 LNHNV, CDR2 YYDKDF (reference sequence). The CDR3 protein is CATRRTDGYTGELFF. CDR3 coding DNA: TGTGCCACCAGGCGTACCGACGGATACACCGGGGAGCTGTTTTTT.

This chain's CDR3 is CASSTPLGTNTQYF. The CDR3 DNA reads TGTGCCAGCAGTACACCGTTGGGGACGAATACGCAGTATTTT. This chain joins TRBV27 and TRBJ2-3, with D possibly called TRBD1 or TRBD2 (5 bases each). Germline CDR1 is MNHEY and CDR2 is SMNVEV (reference sequence). Trimming removed 5 bases at V and 7 bases at J, with 16 bases between. There are 14 residues in the CDR3.

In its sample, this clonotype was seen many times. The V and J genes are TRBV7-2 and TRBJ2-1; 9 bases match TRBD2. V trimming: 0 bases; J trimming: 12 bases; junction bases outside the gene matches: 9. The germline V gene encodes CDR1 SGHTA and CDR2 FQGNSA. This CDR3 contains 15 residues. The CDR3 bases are TGTGCCAGCAGCTTAGCGTTGGCGGGAGGGCCGGTGCAGTTCTTC. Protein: CASSLALAGGPVQFF.

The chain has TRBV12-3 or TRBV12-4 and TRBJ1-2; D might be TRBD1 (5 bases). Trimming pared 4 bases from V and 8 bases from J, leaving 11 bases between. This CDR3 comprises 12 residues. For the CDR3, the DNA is TGTGCCAGCAGTTCCTTTGGGGGGGGCTACACCTTC. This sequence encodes CASSSFGGGYTF.

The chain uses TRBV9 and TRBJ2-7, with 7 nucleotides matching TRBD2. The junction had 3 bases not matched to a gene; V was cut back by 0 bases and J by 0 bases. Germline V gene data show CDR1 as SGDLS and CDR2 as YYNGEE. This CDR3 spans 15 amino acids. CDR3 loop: CASSVGRGYSYEQYF. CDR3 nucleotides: TGTGCCAGCAGCGTAGGGCGGGGGTACTCCTACGAGCAGTACTTC. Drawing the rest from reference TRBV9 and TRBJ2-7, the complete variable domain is DSGVTQTPKHLITATGQRVTLRCSPRSGDLSVYWYQQSLDQGLQFLIQYYNGEERAKGNILERFSAQQFPDLHSELNLSSLELGDSALYFCASSVGRGYSYEQYFGPGTRLTVT.

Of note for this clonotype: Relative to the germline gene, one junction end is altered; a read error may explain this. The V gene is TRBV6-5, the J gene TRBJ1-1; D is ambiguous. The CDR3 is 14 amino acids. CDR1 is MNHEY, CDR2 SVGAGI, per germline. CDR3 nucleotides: TGTGCCAGCATTTACGGAAGACGGGCCGGTGAAGCTTTCTTT. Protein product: CASIYGRRAGEAFF.

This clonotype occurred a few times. The CDR3 region is CASSFQGGRGEKLFF. The CDR3 nucleotides are TGCGCCAGCAGCTTCCAGGGGGGTCGAGGTGAAAAACTGTTTTTT. The chain carries TRBV5-1 and TRBJ1-4; TRBD1 aligns across 7 bases. There are 15 residues in the CDR3. The germline V gene encodes CDR1 SGHRS and CDR2 YFSETQ. V was clipped by 2 bases and J by 7 bases; unmatched bases: 8.

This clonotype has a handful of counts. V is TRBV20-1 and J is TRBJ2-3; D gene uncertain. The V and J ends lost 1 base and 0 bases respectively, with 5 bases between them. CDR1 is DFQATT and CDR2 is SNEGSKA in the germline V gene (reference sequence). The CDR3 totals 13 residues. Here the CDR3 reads CSARVRSTDTQYF. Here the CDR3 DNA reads TGCAGTGCTAGAGTTAGGAGCACAGATACGCAGTATTTT.

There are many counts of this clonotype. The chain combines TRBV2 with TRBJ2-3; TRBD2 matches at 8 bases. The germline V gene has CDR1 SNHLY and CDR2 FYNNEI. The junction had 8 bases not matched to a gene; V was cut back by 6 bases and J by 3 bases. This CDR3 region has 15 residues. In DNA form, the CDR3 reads TGTGCCAGCAGCTTCCGAGCGGGAGTTACAGATACGCAGTATTTT. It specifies CASSFRAGVTDTQYF.